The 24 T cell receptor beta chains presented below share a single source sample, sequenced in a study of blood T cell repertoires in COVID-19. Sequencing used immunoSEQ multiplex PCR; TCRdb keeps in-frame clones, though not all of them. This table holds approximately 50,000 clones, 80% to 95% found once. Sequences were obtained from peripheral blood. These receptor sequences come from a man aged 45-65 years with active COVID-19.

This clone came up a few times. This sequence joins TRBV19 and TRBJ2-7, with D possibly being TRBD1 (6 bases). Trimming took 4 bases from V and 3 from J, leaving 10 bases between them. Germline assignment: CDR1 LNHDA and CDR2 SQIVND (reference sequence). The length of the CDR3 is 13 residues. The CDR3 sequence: CASSSTGNYEQYF. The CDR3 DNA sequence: TGTGCCAGTAGTAGCACAGGGAACTACGAGCAGTACTTC.

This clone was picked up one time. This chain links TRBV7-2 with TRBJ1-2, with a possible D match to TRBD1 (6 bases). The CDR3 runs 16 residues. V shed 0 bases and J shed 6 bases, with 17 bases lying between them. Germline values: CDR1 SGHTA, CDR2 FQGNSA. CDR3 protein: CASSLAKVWDKNGYTF. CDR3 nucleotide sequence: TGTGCCAGCAGCTTAGCGAAAGTGTGGGACAAAAATGGCTACACCTTC.

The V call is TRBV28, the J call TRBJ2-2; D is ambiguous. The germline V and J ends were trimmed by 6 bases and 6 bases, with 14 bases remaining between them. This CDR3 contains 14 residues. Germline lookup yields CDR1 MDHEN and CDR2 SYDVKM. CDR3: CASSSPVGPGELFF. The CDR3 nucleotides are TGTGCCAGCAGCTCCCCTGTTGGGCCCGGGGAGCTGTTTTTT.

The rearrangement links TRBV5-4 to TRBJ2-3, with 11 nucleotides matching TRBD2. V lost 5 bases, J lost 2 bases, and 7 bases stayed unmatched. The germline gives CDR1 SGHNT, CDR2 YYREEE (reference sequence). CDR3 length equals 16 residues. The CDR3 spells CASRPGTSGYTDTQYF. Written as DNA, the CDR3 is TGTGCCAGCAGGCCGGGGACTAGCGGTTACACAGATACGCAGTATTTT.

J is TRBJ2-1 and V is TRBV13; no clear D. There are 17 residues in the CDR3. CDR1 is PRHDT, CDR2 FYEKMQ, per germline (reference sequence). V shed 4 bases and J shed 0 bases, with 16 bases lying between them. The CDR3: CASSSYKELGSYNEQFF. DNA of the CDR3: TGTGCCAGCAGCTCCTACAAGGAGCTGGGCTCCTACAATGAGCAGTTCTTC.

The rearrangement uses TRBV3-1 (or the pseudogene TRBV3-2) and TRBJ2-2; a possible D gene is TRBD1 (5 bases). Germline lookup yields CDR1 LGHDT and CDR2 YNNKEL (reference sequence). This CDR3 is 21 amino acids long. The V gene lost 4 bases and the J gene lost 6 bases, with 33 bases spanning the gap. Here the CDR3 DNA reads TGTGCCAGCAGCCCATTCAAATCGCGACAGCAGGTTAACTATTTCCCCGGGGAGCTGTTTTTT. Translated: CASSPFKSRQQVNYFPGELFF.

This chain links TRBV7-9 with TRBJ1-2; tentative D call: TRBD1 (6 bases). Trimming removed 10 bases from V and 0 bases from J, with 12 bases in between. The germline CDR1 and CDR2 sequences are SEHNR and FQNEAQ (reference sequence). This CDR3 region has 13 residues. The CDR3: CAITRTANYGYTF. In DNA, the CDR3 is TGTGCCATAACCCGGACAGCTAACTATGGCTACACCTTC.

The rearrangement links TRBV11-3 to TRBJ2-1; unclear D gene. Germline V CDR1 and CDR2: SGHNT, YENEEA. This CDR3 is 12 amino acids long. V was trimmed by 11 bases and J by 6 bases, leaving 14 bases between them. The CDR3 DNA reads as TGTGCCTCCAGTGAGAGGTTCAATGAGCAGTTCTTC. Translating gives CASSERFNEQFF.

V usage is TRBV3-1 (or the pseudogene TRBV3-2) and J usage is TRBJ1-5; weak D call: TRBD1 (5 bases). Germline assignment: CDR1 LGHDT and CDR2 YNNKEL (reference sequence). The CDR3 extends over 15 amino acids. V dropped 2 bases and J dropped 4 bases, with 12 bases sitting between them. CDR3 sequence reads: CASSQTGGDNQPQHF. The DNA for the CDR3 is TGTGCCAGCAGCCAAACGGGGGGAGATAATCAGCCCCAGCATTTT.

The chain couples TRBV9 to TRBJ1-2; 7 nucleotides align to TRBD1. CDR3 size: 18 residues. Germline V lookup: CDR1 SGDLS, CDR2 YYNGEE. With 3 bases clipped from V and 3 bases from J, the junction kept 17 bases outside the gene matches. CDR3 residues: CASSEGPGQHHPDYGYTF. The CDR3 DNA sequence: TGTGCCAGCAGCGAGGGTCCGGGACAGCACCATCCGGACTATGGCTACACCTTC. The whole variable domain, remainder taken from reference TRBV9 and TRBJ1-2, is DSGVTQTPKHLITATGQRVTLRCSPRSGDLSVYWYQQSLDQGLQFLIQYYNGEERAKGNILERFSAQQFPDLHSELNLSSLELGDSALYFCASSEGPGQHHPDYGYTFGSGTRLTVV.

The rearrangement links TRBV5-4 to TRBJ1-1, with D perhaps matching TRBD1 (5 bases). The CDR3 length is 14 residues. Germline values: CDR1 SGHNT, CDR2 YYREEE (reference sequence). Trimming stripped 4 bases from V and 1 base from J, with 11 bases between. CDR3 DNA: TGTGCCAGCAGCGACCGGGGGGGGAACACTGAAGCTTTCTTT. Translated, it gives CASSDRGGNTEAFF.

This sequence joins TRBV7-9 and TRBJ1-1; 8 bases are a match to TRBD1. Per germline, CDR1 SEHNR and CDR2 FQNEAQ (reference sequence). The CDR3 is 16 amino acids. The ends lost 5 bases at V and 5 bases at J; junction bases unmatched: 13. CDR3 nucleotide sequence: TGTGCCAGCAGCAATGGGGACAGGCCAGTCAGTACTGAAGCTTTCTTT. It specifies CASSNGDRPVSTEAFF.

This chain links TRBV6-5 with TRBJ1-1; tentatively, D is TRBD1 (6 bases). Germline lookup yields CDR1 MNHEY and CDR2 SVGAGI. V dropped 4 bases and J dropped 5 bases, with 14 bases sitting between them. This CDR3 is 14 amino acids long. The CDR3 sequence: CASSWLTGGTEAFF. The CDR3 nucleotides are TGTGCCAGCAGTTGGTTGACAGGCGGGACTGAAGCTTTCTTT.

The CDR3 spells CASSQQLAVSSYEQYF. The CDR3 nucleotides are TGTGCCAGCAGCCAACAACTAGCGGTGAGCTCCTACGAGCAGTACTTC. V gene TRBV4-2 combines with J gene TRBJ2-7; 8 bases are shared with TRBD2. The J segment lost 0 bases and the V segment lost 2 bases, leaving 6 bases of the junction unmatched. CDR3 length equals 16 residues. Per germline, CDR1 LGHNA and CDR2 YNFKEQ.

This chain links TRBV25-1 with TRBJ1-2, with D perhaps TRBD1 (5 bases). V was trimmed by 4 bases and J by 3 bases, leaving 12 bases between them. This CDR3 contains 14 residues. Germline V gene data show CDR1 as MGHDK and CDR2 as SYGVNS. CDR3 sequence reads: CASSGQTGDYGYTF. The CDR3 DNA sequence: TGTGCCAGCAGTGGACAGACTGGGGACTATGGCTACACCTTC.

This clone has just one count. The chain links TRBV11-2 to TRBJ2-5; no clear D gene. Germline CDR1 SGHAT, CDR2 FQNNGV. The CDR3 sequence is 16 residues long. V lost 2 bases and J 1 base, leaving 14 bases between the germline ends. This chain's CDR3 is CASSLRDWRIQETQYF. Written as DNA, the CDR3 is TGTGCCAGCAGCTTACGAGACTGGCGGATCCAAGAGACCCAGTACTTC.

The CDR3 reads CSASQEYEQYF. Written as DNA, the CDR3 is TGCAGTGCTAGCCAGGAATACGAGCAGTACTTC. The J gene is TRBJ2-7, the V gene TRBV20-1; D remains ambiguous. CDR1 DFQATT and CDR2 SNEGSKA come from the germline V gene (reference sequence). This CDR3 has 11 residues. V was trimmed by 3 bases and J by 4 bases, leaving 7 bases between them.

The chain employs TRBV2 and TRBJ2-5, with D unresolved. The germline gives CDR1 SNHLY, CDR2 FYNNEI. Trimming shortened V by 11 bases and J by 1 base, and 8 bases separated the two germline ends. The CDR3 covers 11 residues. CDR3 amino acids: CASAVQETQYF. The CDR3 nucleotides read TGTGCCTCCGCAGTCCAAGAGACCCAGTACTTC. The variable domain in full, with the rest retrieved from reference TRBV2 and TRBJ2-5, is EPEVTQTPSHQVTQMGQEVILRCVPISNHLYFYWYRQILGQKVEFLVSFYNNEISEKSEIFDDQFSVERPDGSNFTLKIRSTKLEDSAMYFCASAVQETQYFGPGTRLLVL.

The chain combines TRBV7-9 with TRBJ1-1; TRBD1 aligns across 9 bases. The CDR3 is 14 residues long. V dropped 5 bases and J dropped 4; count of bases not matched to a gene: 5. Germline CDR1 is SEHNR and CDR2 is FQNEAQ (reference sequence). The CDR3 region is CASSRQGGSTEAFF. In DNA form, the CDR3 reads TGTGCCAGCAGCCGACAGGGGGGGAGCACTGAAGCTTTCTTT. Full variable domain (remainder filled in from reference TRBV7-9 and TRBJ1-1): DTGVSQNPRHKITKRGQNVTFRCDPISEHNRLYWYRQTLGQGPEFLTYFQNEAQLEKSRLLSDRFSAERPKGSFSTLEIQRTEQGDSAMYLCASSRQGGSTEAFFGQGTRLTVV.

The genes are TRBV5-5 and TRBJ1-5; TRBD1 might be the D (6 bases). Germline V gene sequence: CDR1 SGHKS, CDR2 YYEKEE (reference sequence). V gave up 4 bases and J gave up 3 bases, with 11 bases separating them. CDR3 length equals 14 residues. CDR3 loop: CASSPDRTNQPQHF. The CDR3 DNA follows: TGTGCCAGCAGCCCGGACAGAACCAATCAGCCCCAGCATTTT. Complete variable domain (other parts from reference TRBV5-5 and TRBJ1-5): DAGVTQSPTHLIKTRGQQVTLRCSPISGHKSVSWYQQVLGQGPQFIFQYYEKEERGRGNFPDRFSARQFPNYSSELNVNALLLGDSALYLCASSPDRTNQPQHFGDGTRLSIL.

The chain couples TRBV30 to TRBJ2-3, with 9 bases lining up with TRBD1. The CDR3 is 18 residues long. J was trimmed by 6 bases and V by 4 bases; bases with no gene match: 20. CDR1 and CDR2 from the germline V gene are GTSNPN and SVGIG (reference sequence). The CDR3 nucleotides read TGTGCCTGGACTAGGGGGCGCCCCGGACAGGGGCTTCGCGATACGCAGTATTTT. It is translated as CAWTRGRPGQGLRDTQYF. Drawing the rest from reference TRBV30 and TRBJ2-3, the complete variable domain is SQTIHQWPATLVQPVGSPLSLECTVEGTSNPNLYWYRQAAGRGLQLLFYSVGIGQISSEVPQNLSASRPQDRQFILSSKKLLLSDSGFYLCAWTRGRPGQGLRDTQYFGPGTRLTVL.

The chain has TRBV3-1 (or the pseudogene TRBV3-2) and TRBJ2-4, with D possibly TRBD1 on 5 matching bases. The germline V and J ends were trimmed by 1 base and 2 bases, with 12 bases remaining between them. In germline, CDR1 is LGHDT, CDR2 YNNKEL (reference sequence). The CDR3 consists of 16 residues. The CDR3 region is CASSQGVGAPKNIQYF. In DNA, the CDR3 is TGTGCCAGCAGCCAAGGGGTAGGGGCCCCCAAAAACATTCAGTACTTC.

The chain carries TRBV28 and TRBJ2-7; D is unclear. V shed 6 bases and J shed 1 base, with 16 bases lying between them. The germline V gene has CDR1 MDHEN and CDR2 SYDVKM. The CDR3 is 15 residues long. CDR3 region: CASRADLSRSYEQYF. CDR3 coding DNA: TGTGCCAGCAGAGCTGATTTATCTAGGTCCTACGAGCAGTACTTC.

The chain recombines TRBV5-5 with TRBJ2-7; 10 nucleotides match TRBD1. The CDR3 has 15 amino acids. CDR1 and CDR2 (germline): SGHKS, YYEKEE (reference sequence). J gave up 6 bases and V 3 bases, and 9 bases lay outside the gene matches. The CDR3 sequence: CASSSQGTGAFEQYF. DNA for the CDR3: TGTGCCAGCAGCTCCCAAGGGACAGGGGCTTTCGAGCAGTACTTC.